The entry that follows covers one T cell receptor (beta chain) sequence. TCRdb's copy holds only in-frame clones and misses some; the assay was immunoSEQ multiplex PCR. The sample lists around 250,000 clones; roughly 83% were seen once. The sample comes from a study of blood T cell repertoires in COVID-19. Study context: The analysed material was cDNA or gDNA that came from T cells, B-cell-depleted T cells, or PBMCs.

This TCR was sampled from a man in his fifties or sixties who had recovered from COVID-19. Sequencing used peripheral blood.

CDR3 sequence (DNA): TGTGCCAGCAGTTCCGGGACAGGGGCGGCCCCCCTCGGGAACAATCAGCCCCAGCATTTT. This sequence encodes CASSSGTGAAPLGNNQPQHF. The V and J genes are TRBV28 and TRBJ1-5, with 10 bases that match TRBD1. The CDR3 runs 20 residues. Trimming took 4 bases from V and 3 from J; bases not matched to a gene: 18. Germline V lookup: CDR1 MDHEN, CDR2 SYDVKM.